These 5 T cell receptor beta chains were all obtained from the same sample, sequenced in a study of blood T cell repertoires in COVID-19. Data came from immunoSEQ multiplex PCR; TCRdb stores just in-frame clones and leaves some out. Of some 190,000 clones listed, 84% are singletons. Sequenced sample: peripheral blood. Receptors originate from a woman older than 75 with COVID-19, enrolled during active disease.

This chain joins TRBV6-5 and TRBJ1-5; D call uncertain. This CDR3 spans 12 amino acids. Germline V gives CDR1 MNHEY, CDR2 SVGAGI. Trimming removed 6 bases from V and 2 bases from J, with 5 bases in between. The CDR3: CASRVGNQPQHF. CDR3 DNA: TGTGCCAGCAGGGTAGGCAATCAGCCCCAGCATTTT.

The V gene is TRBV19, the J gene TRBJ1-2; D possibly corresponds to TRBD1 (5 bases). Germline lookup yields CDR1 LNHDA and CDR2 SQIVND (reference sequence). The CDR3 loop spans 12 amino acids. V lost 6 bases and J 3 bases, leaving 8 bases between the germline ends. This CDR3 reads CASSAGDYGYTF. The CDR3 DNA is TGTGCCAGTAGCGCGGGGGACTATGGCTACACCTTC.

This clone was counted only a few times. The rearrangement links TRBV6-4 to TRBJ1-6, with TRBD1 identical over 8 bases. V gave up 5 bases and J gave up 7 bases; unmatched junction bases: 4. Looked up from germline, CDR1 is MRHNA and CDR2 is SNTAGT. The CDR3 sequence is 14 residues long. The CDR3 DNA is TGTGCCAGCAGTTCCACAGGGGGAAATTCACCCCTCCACTTT. Protein: CASSSTGGNSPLHF.

CDR3 DNA sequence: TGCGCCAGCAGCCCCCCGAGCGGGGGGTCAAAAGAGCAGTACTTC. Translating gives CASSPPSGGSKEQYF. The chain has TRBV4-1 and TRBJ2-7, with TRBD2 matching 9 bases. Looked up from germline, CDR1 is MGHRA and CDR2 is YSYEKL. J lost 7 bases, V lost 4 bases, and 11 bases had no gene match. CDR3 size: 15 residues.

The chain employs TRBV2 and TRBJ1-5, with a weak D call TRBD1 (6 bases). The CDR3 spans 14 residues. Germline loops: CDR1 SNHLY, CDR2 FYNNEI. V was clipped by 2 bases and J by 5 bases, with 10 bases between them. The CDR3 is CASSEREGDQPQHF. The CDR3 DNA sequence: TGTGCCAGCAGTGAAAGGGAGGGGGATCAGCCCCAGCATTTT.